Shown below are 5 T cell receptor beta chains from a single sample sequenced in a study of graft-versus-host responses after intestinal transplantation. This table comes from immunoSEQ multiplex PCR, and its TCRdb copy is limited to in-frame clones, with some not included. The table includes approximately 50,000 clones, around nine tenths detected once. This sample comprised PBMCs, obtained 26 days after transplant. The receptor set was obtained from a human patient who received an intestinal transplant, so some T cells may come from the graft donor.

This rearrangement joins TRBV6-6 to TRBJ2-5; 7 bases fit TRBD1. The CDR3 contains 16 residues. Germline CDR1 reads MNHNY; CDR2 reads SVGAGI (reference sequence). J gave up 0 bases and V 1 base, and 5 bases lay outside the gene matches. CDR3 DNA sequence: TGTGCCAGCAGTTACTTCCGGGACAGCCACCAAGAGACCCAGTACTTC. It codes for CASSYFRDSHQETQYF.

The chain joins TRBV29-1 to TRBJ2-1, with D tentatively TRBD2 (6 bases). The CDR3 totals 15 residues. The V and J ends lost 5 bases and 0 bases respectively, with 14 bases between them. The germline gives CDR1 SQVTM, CDR2 ANQGSEA. The CDR3 DNA sequence: TGCAGCGTTCCGACTATGGGGGGCTCCTACAATGAGCAGTTCTTC. Amino acid sequence: CSVPTMGGSYNEQFF.

The chain carries TRBV5-6 and TRBJ2-7; D is uncertain. There are 13 residues in the CDR3. CDR1 is SGHDT and CDR2 is YYEEEE in the germline V gene. V lost 4 bases and J 3 bases, leaving 11 bases between the germline ends. For the CDR3, the DNA is TGTGCCAGCAGCCCCGTCTCGGGCTACGAGCAGTACTTC. As protein: CASSPVSGYEQYF.

The genes are TRBV29-1 and TRBJ2-7; TRBD1 agrees at 11 bases. The trim removed 6 bases at V and 6 bases at J, leaving 4 bases unmatched. The CDR3 totals 12 residues. CDR1 and CDR2 (germline): SQVTM, ANQGSEA. The DNA of the CDR3 is TGCAGCGTGGCCGGGACAGGGGGCGAGCAGTACGTC. This encodes CSVAGTGGEQYV.

The V gene is TRBV2, the J gene TRBJ1-2; D is possibly TRBD1 (5 bases). The CDR3 has 13 amino acids. CDR1 is SNHLY and CDR2 is FYNNEI in the germline V gene. V gave up 6 bases and J gave up 7 bases, with 15 bases separating them. The CDR3 here is CASRLRDGGGYTF. DNA of the CDR3: TGTGCCAGCAGACTGAGGGACGGGGGTGGCTACACCTTC.